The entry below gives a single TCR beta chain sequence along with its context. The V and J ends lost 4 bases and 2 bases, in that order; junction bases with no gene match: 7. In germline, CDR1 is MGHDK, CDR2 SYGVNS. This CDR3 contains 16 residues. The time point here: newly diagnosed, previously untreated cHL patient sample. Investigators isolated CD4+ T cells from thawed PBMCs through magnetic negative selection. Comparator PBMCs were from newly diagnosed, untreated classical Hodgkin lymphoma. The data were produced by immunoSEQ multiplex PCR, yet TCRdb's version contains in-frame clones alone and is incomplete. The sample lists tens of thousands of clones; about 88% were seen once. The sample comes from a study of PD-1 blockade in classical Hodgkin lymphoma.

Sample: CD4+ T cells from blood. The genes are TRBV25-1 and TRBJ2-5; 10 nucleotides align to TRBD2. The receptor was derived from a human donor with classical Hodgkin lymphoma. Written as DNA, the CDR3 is TGTGCCAGCAGTGCAACCGGGACTAGCGAACAAGAGACCCAGTACTTC. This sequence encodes CASSATGTSEQETQYF.